Listed below are T cell receptor beta chains from one sample, sequenced in a study of control samples from healthy donors and cancer patients. TCRdb's copy holds only in-frame clones and misses some; the assay was immunoSEQ multiplex PCR. The profile covers 150,000 or so clones, with roughly 92% appearing a single time and 4.5% to 7% taken by the ten largest. The sample taken for sequencing was blood. The origin of the receptors is a man aged 18 to 35 in good health. Each CDR3 is given with its conserved first and last residue. The D gene is left open where the match is weak. The listing skips clone size in some rows; elsewhere it reads once, few, many or a size class.

CDR3 length: 15; V gene: TRBV4-1; D gene: NA; clone size: NA; J gene: TRBJ1-2; CDR3 DNA: TGCGCCAGCAGCCAAGGGGGGCCGATTCCCTATGGCTACACCTTC; CDR3 protein: CASSQGGPIPYGYTF
CDR3 length: 16; V gene: TRBV10-3; D gene: TRBD2; clone size: NA; J gene: TRBJ2-7; CDR3 DNA: TGTGCCACCCAGGTGGGGCTAGCGGGGGCCCGGTACGAGCAGTACTTC; CDR3 protein: CATQVGLAGARYEQYF
CDR3 length: 16; V gene: TRBV19; D gene: NA; clone size: NA; J gene: TRBJ1-6; CDR3 DNA: TGTGCCAGTAGTATAAGGACAACCGGGGCTAATTCACCCCTCCACTTT; CDR3 protein: CASSIRTTGANSPLHF
CDR3 length: 15; V gene: TRBV3-1/TRBV3-2; D gene: TRBD1; clone size: NA; J gene: TRBJ2-1; CDR3 DNA: TGTGCCAGCAGCCTAGGACAGGGGGTGTACAATGAGCAGTTCTTC; CDR3 protein: CASSLGQGVYNEQFF
CDR3 length: 13; V gene: TRBV6-5; D gene: TRBD1; clone size: NA; J gene: TRBJ2-3; CDR3 DNA: TGTGCCAGCAACGAACAGGGGGCAGATACGCAGTATTTT; CDR3 protein: CASNEQGADTQYF
CDR3 length: 10; V gene: TRBV20-1; D gene: NA; clone size: NA; J gene: TRBJ2-7; CDR3 DNA: TGCAGTGCCCTGGGAAGCGAGCAGTACTTC; CDR3 protein: CSALGSEQYF
CDR3 length: 15; V gene: TRBV7-3; D gene: NA; clone size: NA; J gene: TRBJ2-5; CDR3 DNA: TGTGCCAGCAGCGCTAAGGCGGGGCCCCAAGAGACCCAGTACTTC; CDR3 protein: CASSAKAGPQETQYF
CDR3 length: 17; V gene: TRBV11-2; D gene: TRBD1; clone size: NA; J gene: TRBJ2-7; CDR3 DNA: TGTGCCAGCAGCTTAGATTGGCTCCGGGACAGGGGTAAAGAGCAGTACTTC; CDR3 protein: CASSLDWLRDRGKEQYF
CDR3 length: 17; V gene: TRBV28; D gene: TRBD2; clone size: once; J gene: TRBJ2-7; CDR3 DNA: TGTGCCAGCAGTTTATTAATAGCGGGGGGGAAAAACTACGAGCAGTACTTC; CDR3 protein: CASSLLIAGGKNYEQYF
CDR3 length: 18; V gene: TRBV28; D gene: TRBD1; clone size: NA; J gene: TRBJ2-3; CDR3 DNA: TGTGCCAGCAGTTCACTCCTGACAGGGGGGCCATACACAGATACGCAGTATTTT; CDR3 protein: CASSSLLTGGPYTDTQYF
CDR3 length: 16; V gene: TRBV20-1; D gene: TRBD2; clone size: NA; J gene: TRBJ2-5; CDR3 DNA: TGCAGTGCTAGTGAGGCTAGCGGGGGGGCCTCGGAGACCCAGTACTTC; CDR3 protein: CSASEASGGASETQYF
CDR3 length: 12; V gene: TRBV18; D gene: NA; clone size: NA; J gene: TRBJ2-7; CDR3 DNA: TGTGCCAGCTCACCACCTGGCTACGAGCAGTACTTC; CDR3 protein: CASSPPGYEQYF